One and the same sample provided the 15 T cell receptor beta chains below, sequenced in a study of shared clonotypes between healthy human individuals. Naive CD8 cells comprised CD45RO-negative, CCR7-positively selected cells, excluding terminally differentiated effector memory CD45RA+ cells. Profiled with immunoSEQ multiplex PCR; TCRdb holds only in-frame clones, not every one. The sample records about 2 million clones, approximately 94% being singletons. The specimen was naive CD8+ T cells sorted from blood. All receptors come from a man aged 18-30 years in good health.

This rearrangement joins TRBV6-1 to TRBJ1-1; D might be TRBD1 (5 bases). The germline V and J ends were trimmed by 5 bases and 4 bases, with 11 bases remaining between them. Germline V gene sequence: CDR1 MNHNS, CDR2 SASEGT. The CDR3 is 13 amino acids. The CDR3 sequence is CASSYGGSTEAFF. CDR3 in DNA: TGTGCCAGCAGTTATGGGGGGTCCACTGAAGCTTTCTTT.

The table lists this clone with a count of one. J is TRBJ2-1 and V is TRBV5-4, with 12 positions matching TRBD1. Germline CDR1 and CDR2: SGHNT and YYREEE (reference sequence). The V gene end was trimmed by 10 bases and the J gene end by 8 bases; junction bases not matched to a gene: 7. The CDR3 has 13 residues. CDR3 sequence reads: CAYQGQGAYEQFF. The CDR3, as DNA: TGTGCCTACCAGGGACAGGGGGCATATGAGCAGTTCTTC.

This sequence joins TRBV6-5 and TRBJ2-1, with a possible D match to TRBD1 (6 bases). The germline CDR1 and CDR2 sequences are MNHEY and SVGAGI. This CDR3 is built from 16 residues. The ends were cut back, 1 base at V and 0 bases at J, with 10 bases in the middle. The CDR3 loop reads CASSYFTGSSYNEQFF. CDR3 nucleotide sequence: TGTGCCAGCAGTTACTTTACAGGGAGCTCCTACAATGAGCAGTTCTTC.

V usage is TRBV13 and J usage is TRBJ2-7; weak D call: TRBD1 (6 bases). V was shortened by 5 bases and J by 4 bases, with 18 bases between the two germline ends. The CDR3 sequence is 15 residues long. CDR1 is PRHDT and CDR2 is FYEKMQ in the germline V gene (reference sequence). In DNA, the CDR3 is TGTGCCAGCAGCACTTCGGACAGTGAAGTTTACGAGCAGTACTTC. The encoded protein is CASSTSDSEVYEQYF.

The J gene is TRBJ2-7, the V gene TRBV19; D is tentatively TRBD1 or TRBD2 (5 bases each). V dropped 5 bases and J dropped 0 bases, with 11 bases sitting between them. The CDR3 is 14 amino acids. Germline V CDR1 and CDR2: LNHDA, SQIVND (reference sequence). The CDR3 protein is CASSFVGTSYEQYF. CDR3 DNA sequence: TGTGCCAGTAGTTTTGTTGGGACCTCCTACGAGCAGTACTTC.

This chain uses TRBV2 with TRBJ2-7; D call uncertain. The germline V and J ends were trimmed by 4 bases and 0 bases, with 13 bases remaining between them. The CDR3 length is 15 residues. Per germline, CDR1 SNHLY and CDR2 FYNNEI. CDR3 sequence reads: CASSGKGPSSYEQYF. CDR3 DNA: TGTGCCAGCAGTGGGAAAGGCCCAAGCTCCTACGAGCAGTACTTC.

This clone was seen a handful of times. The chain uses TRBV28 and TRBJ1-5, with 10 bases lining up with TRBD1. Germline CDR1 and CDR2: MDHEN and SYDVKM. The CDR3 sequence is 14 residues long. V was pared by 5 bases and J by 5 bases, with 3 bases of the junction left unmatched. CDR3 region: CASSRGQGHQPQHF. CDR3 sequence (DNA): TGTGCCAGCAGTCGGGGACAGGGGCATCAGCCCCAGCATTTT.

This clone appeared a single time. V gene TRBV9 combines with J gene TRBJ2-2, with 7 bases that match TRBD2. The germline V gene has CDR1 SGDLS and CDR2 YYNGEE. Unmatched junction bases numbered 8, after V lost 3 bases and J lost 6 bases. The CDR3 totals 15 residues. CDR3: CASSDGTTGAGELFF. The CDR3 bases are TGTGCCAGCAGCGACGGGACTACTGGGGCCGGGGAGCTGTTTTTT.

V is TRBV28 and J is TRBJ2-7; 7 bases map to TRBD1. CDR1 is MDHEN, CDR2 SYDVKM, per germline. V shed 6 bases, J shed 2 bases, and the junction held 4 bases outside the gene matches. The CDR3 is made up of 13 amino acids. CDR3 residues: CASRMGQPYEQYF. In DNA form, the CDR3 reads TGTGCCAGCAGAATGGGACAGCCCTACGAGCAGTACTTC.

The chain joins TRBV4-1 to TRBJ2-7; the match to TRBD2 covers 13 bases. With 6 bases clipped from V and 3 bases from J, the junction kept 5 bases outside the gene matches. The CDR3 contains 15 residues. Germline loops: CDR1 MGHRA, CDR2 YSYEKL. CDR3 protein: CASRRTSGGDYEQYF. The CDR3 DNA reads as TGCGCCAGCAGACGGACTAGCGGGGGAGACTACGAGCAGTACTTC.

The chain employs TRBV10-2 and TRBJ1-3, with D unresolved. V was clipped by 3 bases and J by 0 bases, with 6 bases between them. Germline loops: CDR1 WSHSY, CDR2 SAAADI. The CDR3 length is 14 residues. CDR3 nucleotides: TGCGCCAGCAGTGACGGGTACTCTGGAAACACCATATATTTT. Residues: CASSDGYSGNTIYF.

The V call is TRBV5-1, the J call TRBJ2-3; 9 bases map to TRBD1. The J segment lost 6 bases and the V segment lost 0 bases, leaving 5 bases of the junction unmatched. This CDR3 has 15 residues. Per germline, CDR1 SGHRS and CDR2 YFSETQ. This chain's CDR3 is CASSLGQGVHDTQYF. The CDR3 DNA is TGCGCCAGCAGCTTGGGACAGGGGGTACACGATACGCAGTATTTT.

The V gene is TRBV7-2, the J gene TRBJ1-1, with D maybe TRBD1 (6 bases). This CDR3 is 14 amino acids long. Trimming shortened V by 4 bases and J by 3 bases, and 12 bases separated the two germline ends. From germline, CDR1 is SGHTA and CDR2 FQGNSA. In DNA form, the CDR3 reads TGTGCCAGCAGCTCTACAGGGTTCGACACTGAAGCTTTCTTT. Amino acids: CASSSTGFDTEAFF. Full variable domain (remainder filled in from reference TRBV7-2 and TRBJ1-1): GAGVSQSPSNKVTEKGKDVELRCDPISGHTALYWYRQSLGQGLEFLIYFQGNSAPDKSGLPSDRFSAERTGGSVSTLTIQRTQQEDSAVYLCASSSTGFDTEAFFGQGTRLTVV.

The chain employs TRBV19 and TRBJ2-1, with D unclear. CDR3 length: 15 residues. V was clipped by 7 bases and J by 0 bases, with 13 bases between them. From germline, CDR1 is LNHDA and CDR2 SQIVND (reference sequence). For the CDR3, the DNA is TGTGCCAGTACTCGCGTGAGCAACTCCTACAATGAGCAGTTCTTC. Translated, it gives CASTRVSNSYNEQFF.

The genes are TRBV7-9 and TRBJ2-1; the match to TRBD2 covers 11 bases. Looked up from germline, CDR1 is SEHNR and CDR2 is FQNEAQ (reference sequence). The CDR3 consists of 18 residues. V dropped 1 base and J dropped 0; count of bases not matched to a gene: 5. The CDR3 coding sequence is TGTGCCAGCAGCTTAGGGACTAGCGGGTTACACTCCTACAATGAGCAGTTCTTC. Its translation: CASSLGTSGLHSYNEQFF.